A selection of T cell receptor beta chains follows, all from one sample in a study of T cell responses to AZD1222 COVID-19 vaccine. Libraries were prepared by immunoSEQ multiplex PCR; TCRdb keeps only in-frame clonotypes and omits some of them. The top ten hold approximately 1% of the sample, which has 200,000 to 250,000 clones, approximately 94% seen once. Sequencing was performed on peripheral blood, taken on day 0 of MenACWY control vaccination. Source of these receptors: an adult in good health. CDR3s include the opening cysteine and the closing phenylalanine or tryptophan. D genes are given only for firm matches. Clone size, where shown, is once, few, many, or a class for clones that have expanded.

>.|TRBD1|TRBJ1-1|TRBV5-1
CASSLDRANTEAFF
TGCGCCAGCAGCTTAGACAGGGCGAACACTGAAGCTTTCTTT
>few|.|TRBJ1-1|TRBV3-1/TRBV3-2
CASSHGGAEAFF
TGTGCCAGCAGCCATGGGGGCGCTGAAGCTTTCTTT
>.|TRBD1|TRBJ1-1|TRBV10-3
CASGQGSPEAFF
TGTGCCAGTGGACAGGGGTCCCCTGAAGCTTTCTTT
>.|TRBD2|TRBJ2-1|TRBV9
CASSVGLAGNPSYNEQFF
TGTGCCAGCAGCGTTGGACTAGCGGGGAATCCCTCCTACAATGAGCAGTTCTTC
>.|.|TRBJ1-5|TRBV7-8
CASSKGRSNQPQHF
TGTGCCAGCAGCAAAGGACGGAGCAATCAGCCCCAGCATTTT
>.|.|TRBJ2-2|TRBV6-5
CASNKGQTNTGELFF
TGTGCCAGCAATAAAGGACAGACGAACACCGGGGAGCTGTTTTTT
>.|.|TRBJ1-4|TRBV6-2/TRBV6-3
CASSWATELFF
TGTGCCAGCAGTTGGGCAACGGAACTGTTTTTT
>.|.|TRBJ1-3|TRBV5-1
CASSLGQSSGNTIYF
TGCGCCAGCAGCTTGGGACAAAGCTCTGGAAACACCATATATTTT
>.|.|TRBJ1-4|TRBV18
CASSPSGSANEKLFF
TGTGCCAGCTCACCGTCAGGGTCAGCTAATGAAAAACTGTTTTTT
>.|.|TRBJ1-1|TRBV12-3/TRBV12-4
CASSPGTSGAFF
TGTGCCAGCAGCCCCGGGACATCAGGCGCTTTCTTT
>.|.|TRBJ1-1|TRBV10-2
CASTRDLYTEAFF
TGCGCCAGCACCCGGGACTTGTATACTGAAGCTTTCTTT
>.|.|TRBJ1-2|TRBV12-3/TRBV12-4
CASSLEGSRGYTF
TGTGCCAGCAGTTTAGAAGGGTCACGGGGCTACACCTTC
>.|.|TRBJ1-1|TRBV6-6
CASSNTGTMNTEAFF
TGTGCCAGCAGCAATACAGGGACAATGAACACTGAAGCTTTCTTT
>.|.|TRBJ2-1|TRBV7-9
CASSLGQGDNRWFF
TGTGCCAGCAGCTTAGGGCAGGGAGATAACAGGTGGTTCTTC
>once|TRBD1|TRBJ1-4|TRBV7-9
CASWSTGGRDEKLFF
TGTGCCAGCTGGTCGACAGGGGGCAGAGATGAAAAACTGTTTTTT
>once|.|TRBJ1-2|TRBV14
CASSLRQSGYTF
TGTGCCAGCAGCCTACGACAGAGCGGCTACACCTTC
>.|.|TRBJ1-5|TRBV10-3
CAISVMGGNQPQHF
TGTGCCATCAGTGTGATGGGTGGCAATCAGCCCCAGCATTTT
>.|.|TRBJ2-2|TRBV30
CAWSVLGTVPGELFF
TGTGCCTGGAGTGTACTCGGGACGGTCCCCGGGGAGCTGTTTTTT
>.|.|TRBJ1-4|TRBV28
CASSLGGINEKLFF
TGTGCCAGCAGTTTAGGGGGCATTAATGAAAAACTGTTTTTT
>.|.|TRBJ1-3|TRBV5-1
CASSYGLNSNGNTIYF
TGCGCCAGCAGCTACGGACTGAACTCAAACGGAAACACCATATATTTT
>.|.|TRBJ1-1|TRBV11-1
CASSTTESAFF
TGTGCCAGCAGTACCACGGAGTCAGCTTTCTTT
>.|.|TRBJ2-1|TRBV12-5
CASGLVGHREAEQFF
TGTGCTAGTGGTTTGGTCGGACACAGGGAGGCTGAGCAGTTCTTC
>.|.|TRBJ1-2|TRBV6-6
CASGNRPYGYTF
TGTGCCAGCGGCAACAGACCCTATGGCTACACCTTC
>.|TRBD1|TRBJ2-5|TRBV5-1
CASGRQGDETQYF
TGCGCCAGCGGAAGACAGGGGGACGAGACCCAGTACTTC
>.|.|TRBJ1-4|TRBV5-1
CASSPREPNEKLFF
TGCGCCAGCAGCCCCAGGGAGCCTAATGAAAAACTGTTTTTT
>.|TRBD1|TRBJ1-1|TRBV5-4
CASSLRTGETEAFF
TGTGCCAGCAGCTTGAGGACAGGGGAAACTGAAGCTTTCTTT
>.|.|TRBJ2-7|TRBV2
CASILRAGVYEQYF
TGTGCCAGCATCCTACGGGCAGGGGTCTACGAGCAGTACTTC
>.|TRBD1|TRBJ1-2|TRBV3-1/TRBV3-2
CASSPTYRGHGYTF
TGTGCCAGCAGTCCTACTTACAGGGGCCATGGCTACACCTTC
>.|.|TRBJ1-5|TRBV19
CASSIAGGSNQPQHF
TGTGCCAGTAGTATAGCGGGGGGTAGCAATCAGCCCCAGCATTTT
>once|TRBD1|TRBJ2-1|TRBV11-3
CASSPLRQGRSYNEQFF
TGTGCCAGCAGCCCCCTACGACAGGGCCGGTCCTACAATGAGCAGTTCTTC
>.|.|TRBJ1-6|TRBV7-9
CASSLGVSYNSPLHF
TGTGCCAGCAGCTTAGGCGTCTCCTATAATTCACCCCTCCACTTT
>.|TRBD1|TRBJ2-1|TRBV6-4
CASSRLALTGGSYNEQFF
TGTGCCAGCAGCCGGCTAGCTTTAACAGGGGGCTCCTACAATGAGCAGTTCTTC
>.|.|TRBJ2-7|TRBV28
CASSLMVTYEQYF
TGTGCCAGCAGTTTGATGGTGACCTACGAGCAGTACTTC
>once|TRBD1|TRBJ1-2|TRBV4-1
CASSQEVGTGIYGYTF
TGCGCCAGCAGCCAGGAGGTCGGGACAGGGATCTATGGCTACACCTTC
>.|TRBD1|TRBJ1-1|TRBV7-9
CASREAGTGTLNTEAFF
TGTGCCAGCAGGGAAGCCGGGACAGGGACCTTGAACACTGAAGCTTTCTTT
>.|.|TRBJ1-5|TRBV3-1/TRBV3-2
CASSRGRGVRSNQPQHF
TGTGCCAGCAGCCGGGGCCGCGGGGTGAGGTCAAATCAGCCCCAGCATTTT
>.|TRBD1|TRBJ1-6|TRBV5-6
CASSLRAGGRSPLHF
TGTGCCAGCAGCTTACGGGCAGGGGGCAGGTCACCCCTCCACTTT
>.|TRBD1|TRBJ1-2|TRBV3-1/TRBV3-2
CASSQASRGSGYTF
TGTGCCAGCAGCCAAGCATCCAGGGGGAGCGGCTACACCTTC
>.|TRBD1|TRBJ1-3|TRBV3-1/TRBV3-2
CASSARDRAGNTIYF
TGTGCCAGCAGCGCCCGGGACAGGGCTGGAAACACCATATATTTT
>.|.|TRBJ1-2|TRBV2
CASSEDRGTRYGYTF
TGTGCCAGCAGTGAAGACAGAGGGACCCGCTATGGCTACACCTTC
>.|TRBD1|TRBJ1-2|TRBV27
CASSPSGGYGYTF
TGTGCCAGCAGTCCCTCAGGGGGCTATGGCTACACCTTC
>.|.|TRBJ1-1|TRBV5-5
CASSPYQGWRMNTEAFF
TGTGCCAGCAGCCCCTATCAGGGTTGGAGAATGAACACTGAAGCTTTCTTT
>.|.|TRBJ1-5|TRBV9
CASSDRAWRTQGKCNQPQHF
TGTGCCAGCAGCGACCGGGCCTGGAGGACACAAGGGAAGTGCAATCAGCCCCAGCATTTT
>.|TRBD1|TRBJ2-7|TRBV5-1
CASSARTGAYEQYF
TGCGCCAGCAGCGCTAGGACAGGAGCCTACGAGCAGTACTTC
>.|.|TRBJ1-6|TRBV20-1
CSARGEVLHF
TGCAGTGCTAGAGGGGAGGTTCTCCACTTT
>.|.|TRBJ1-4|TRBV18
CASSPLRGEKLFF
TGTGCCAGCTCACCACTCCGGGGGGAAAAACTGTTTTTT
>.|.|TRBJ1-5|TRBV6-5
CASGSGGGPQHF
TGTGCCAGCGGGTCCGGGGGGGGGCCCCAGCATTTT
>.|.|TRBJ1-5|TRBV4-3
CASSQDKAGPQHF
TGCGCCAGCAGCCAAGATAAGGCCGGGCCCCAGCATTTT
>.|TRBD1|TRBJ2-7|TRBV3-1/TRBV3-2
CASSQAGDRAYEQYF
TGTGCCAGCAGCCAGGCTGGGGACAGGGCGTACGAGCAGTACTTC
>.|TRBD1|TRBJ1-6|TRBV5-6
CASSLAGDRFSPLHF
TGTGCCAGCAGCTTGGCCGGGGACAGATTTTCACCCCTCCACTTT
>.|.|TRBJ1-2|TRBV12-5
CASGFISSGPGYGYTF
TGTGCTAGTGGTTTTATAAGTTCGGGGCCGGGCTATGGCTACACCTTC
>once|TRBD1|TRBJ2-1|TRBV7-3
CASSLTGFNEQFF
TGTGCCAGCAGCTTGACAGGGTTCAATGAGCAGTTCTTC
>.|TRBD2|TRBJ2-5|TRBV19
CASSIGAGGEETQYF
TGTGCCAGTAGTATTGGGGCGGGGGGGGAAGAGACCCAGTACTTC
>.|.|TRBJ1-5|TRBV25-1
CASSEWDRPMQHF
TGTGCCAGCAGTGAATGGGACCGTCCGATGCAGCATTTT
>.|.|TRBJ2-2|TRBV12-3/TRBV12-4
CASQDINTGELFF
TGTGCCAGCCAGGACATCAACACCGGGGAGCTGTTTTTT
>.|.|TRBJ2-3|TRBV7-8
CASSLESVPDTQYF
TGTGCCAGCAGCTTAGAAAGCGTCCCAGATACGCAGTATTTT
>.|.|TRBJ2-5|TRBV6-2/TRBV6-3
CASSYSDLQETQYF
TGTGCCAGCAGTTACTCGGACCTCCAAGAGACCCAGTACTTC
>.|.|TRBJ1-1|TRBV7-9
CASSFPSRAEAFF
TGTGCCAGCAGCTTTCCCTCGCGGGCTGAAGCTTTCTTT
>.|TRBD2|TRBJ2-3|TRBV4-3
CASSPTGTSGTDTQYF
TGCGCCAGCAGCCCAACAGGGACTAGCGGCACAGATACGCAGTATTTT